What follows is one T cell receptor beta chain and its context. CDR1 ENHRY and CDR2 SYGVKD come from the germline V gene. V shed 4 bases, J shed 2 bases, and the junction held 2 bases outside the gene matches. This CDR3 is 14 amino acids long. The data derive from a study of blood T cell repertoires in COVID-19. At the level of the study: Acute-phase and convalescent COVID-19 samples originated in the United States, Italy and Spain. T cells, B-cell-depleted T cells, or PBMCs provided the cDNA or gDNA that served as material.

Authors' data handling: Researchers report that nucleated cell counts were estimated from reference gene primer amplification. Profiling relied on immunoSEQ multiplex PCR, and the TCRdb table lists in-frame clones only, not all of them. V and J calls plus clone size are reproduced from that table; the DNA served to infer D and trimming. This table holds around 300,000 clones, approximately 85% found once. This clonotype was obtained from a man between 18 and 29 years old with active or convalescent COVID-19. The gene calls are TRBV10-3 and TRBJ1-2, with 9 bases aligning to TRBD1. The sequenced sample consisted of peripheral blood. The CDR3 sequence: CAISGTGVNYGYTF. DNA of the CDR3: TGTGCCATCAGTGGGACAGGGGTAAACTATGGCTACACCTTC.